This T cell receptor (beta chain) came from a study of radiotherapy plus CTLA-4 blockade in lung cancer. From germline, CDR1 is MNHNS and CDR2 SASEGT. V was cut by 5 bases and J by 4 bases, with 8 bases left in between. There are 13 residues in the CDR3. The assay was immunoSEQ multiplex PCR, and TCRdb's table has in-frame clones only and misses some. The repertoire holds approximately 40,000 clones, about 70% seen once, with approximately 9% in the top ten. The chain is built from TRBV6-1 and TRBJ1-4, with unresolved D. The TCR originated in a human donor with non-small cell lung cancer who had stable disease on radiotherapy plus ipilimumab. The material sequenced was peripheral blood, taken from a patient treated with radiotherapy plus ipilimumab. CDR3: CASSWDFNEKLFF. The CDR3 nucleotides read TGTGCCAGCAGTTGGGATTTTAATGAAAAACTGTTTTTT.